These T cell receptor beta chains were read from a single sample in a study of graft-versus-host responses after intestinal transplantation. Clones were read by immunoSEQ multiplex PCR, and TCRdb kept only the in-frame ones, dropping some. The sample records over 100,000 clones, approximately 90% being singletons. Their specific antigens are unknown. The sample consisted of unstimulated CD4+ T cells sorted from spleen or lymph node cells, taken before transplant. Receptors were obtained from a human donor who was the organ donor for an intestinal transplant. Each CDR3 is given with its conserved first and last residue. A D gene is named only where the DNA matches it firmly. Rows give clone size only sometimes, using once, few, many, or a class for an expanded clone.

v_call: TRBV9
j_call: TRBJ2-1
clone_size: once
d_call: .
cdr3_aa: CASSVAGSYNEQFF
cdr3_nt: TGTGCCAGCAGCGTAGCCGGGAGCTACAATGAGCAGTTCTTC

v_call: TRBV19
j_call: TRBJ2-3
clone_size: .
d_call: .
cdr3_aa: CASRRDLSTDTQYF
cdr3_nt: TGTGCCAGTAGACGGGACCTCAGCACAGATACGCAGTATTTT

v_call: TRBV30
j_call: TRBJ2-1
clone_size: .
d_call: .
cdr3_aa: CAWSGTREQFF
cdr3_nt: TGTGCCTGGAGCGGGACACGCGAGCAGTTCTTC

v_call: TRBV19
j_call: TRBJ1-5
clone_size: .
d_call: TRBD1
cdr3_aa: CASSPPGQGTQPQHF
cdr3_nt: TGTGCCAGTAGCCCCCCCGGACAGGGGACTCAGCCCCAGCATTTT

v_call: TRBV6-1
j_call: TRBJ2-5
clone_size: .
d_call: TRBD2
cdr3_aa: CASSAMTSSQETQYF
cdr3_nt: TGTGCCAGCAGTGCAATGACTAGCAGCCAAGAGACCCAGTACTTC

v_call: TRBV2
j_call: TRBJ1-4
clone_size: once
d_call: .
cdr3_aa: CASSDRGGTNEKLFF
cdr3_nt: TGTGCCAGCAGTGACAGGGGTGGAACTAATGAAAAACTGTTTTTT

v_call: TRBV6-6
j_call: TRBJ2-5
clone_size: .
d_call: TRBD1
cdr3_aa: CASSYSAGGRETQYF
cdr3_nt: TGTGCCAGCAGTTACTCTGCAGGGGGCCGGGAGACCCAGTACTTC

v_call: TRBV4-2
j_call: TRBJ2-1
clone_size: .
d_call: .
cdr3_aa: CASSQDLDGRYNEQFF
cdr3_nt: TGTGCCAGCAGCCAAGATCTTGACGGCCGATACAATGAGCAGTTCTTC

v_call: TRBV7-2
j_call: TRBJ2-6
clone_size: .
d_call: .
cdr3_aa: CASSLVLQSRSGANVLTF
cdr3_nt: TGTGCCAGCAGCTTAGTTCTTCAGTCCAGGTCTGGGGCCAACGTCCTGACTTTC

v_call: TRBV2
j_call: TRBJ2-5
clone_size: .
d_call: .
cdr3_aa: CASSESETQYF
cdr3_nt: TGTGCCAGCAGTGAATCGGAGACCCAGTACTTC

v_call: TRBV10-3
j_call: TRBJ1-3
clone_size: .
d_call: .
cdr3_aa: CAISETGNTIYF
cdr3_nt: TGTGCCATCAGTGAGACTGGAAACACCATATATTTT

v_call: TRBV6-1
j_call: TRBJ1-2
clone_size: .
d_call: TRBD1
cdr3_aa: CASRRQGADYGYTF
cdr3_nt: TGTGCCAGCCGTCGACAGGGGGCTGACTATGGCTACACCTTC

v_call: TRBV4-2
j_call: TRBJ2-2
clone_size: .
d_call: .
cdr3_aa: CASSGGGSDTGELFF
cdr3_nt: TGTGCCAGCAGCGGAGGGGGGTCGGACACCGGGGAGCTGTTTTTT

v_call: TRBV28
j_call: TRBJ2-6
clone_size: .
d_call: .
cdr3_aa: CASSGSWGISGANVLTF
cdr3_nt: TGTGCCAGCAGTGGCAGTTGGGGGATCTCTGGGGCCAACGTCCTGACTTTC

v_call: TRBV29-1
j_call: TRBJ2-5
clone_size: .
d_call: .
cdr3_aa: CSVEVFRGSGETQYF
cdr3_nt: TGCAGCGTTGAAGTGTTTAGGGGGTCGGGGGAGACCCAGTACTTC

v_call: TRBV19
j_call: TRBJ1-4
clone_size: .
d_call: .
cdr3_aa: CASSIWGDGEKLFF
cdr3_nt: TGTGCCAGTAGTATTTGGGGGGACGGTGAAAAACTGTTTTTT

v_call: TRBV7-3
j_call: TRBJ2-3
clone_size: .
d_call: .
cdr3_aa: CASSPGGTTDTQYF
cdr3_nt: TGTGCCAGCAGCCCCGGCGGAACGACAGATACGCAGTATTTT

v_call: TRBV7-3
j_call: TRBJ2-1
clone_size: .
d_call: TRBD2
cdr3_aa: CASSSPTSGRGTGEQFF
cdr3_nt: TGTGCCAGCAGCTCCCCGACTAGCGGGAGGGGGACAGGTGAGCAGTTCTTC

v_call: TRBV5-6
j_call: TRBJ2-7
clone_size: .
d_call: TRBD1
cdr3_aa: CASSNGQGGYNYEQYF
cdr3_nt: TGTGCCAGCAGCAACGGACAGGGGGGATACAACTACGAGCAGTACTTC

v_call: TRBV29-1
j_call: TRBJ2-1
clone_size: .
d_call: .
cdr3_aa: CSVEPTANEQFF
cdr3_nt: TGCAGCGTTGAACCCACCGCGAATGAGCAGTTCTTC

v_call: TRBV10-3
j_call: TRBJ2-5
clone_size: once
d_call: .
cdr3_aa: CAISERGAGETQYF
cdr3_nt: TGTGCCATCAGTGAGCGAGGGGCTGGGGAGACCCAGTACTTC

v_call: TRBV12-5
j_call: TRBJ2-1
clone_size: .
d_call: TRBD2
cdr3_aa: CARPTGGYNEQFF
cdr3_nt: TGTGCTAGGCCGACGGGGGGATACAATGAGCAGTTCTTC

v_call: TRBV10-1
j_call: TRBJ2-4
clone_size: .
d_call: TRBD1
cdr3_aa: CASSESTGQAAKNIQYF
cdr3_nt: TGCGCCAGCAGTGAGTCGACGGGACAGGCAGCCAAAAACATTCAGTACTTC

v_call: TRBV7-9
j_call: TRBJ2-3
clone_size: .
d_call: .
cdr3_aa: CASSPGPPSQDTQYF
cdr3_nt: TGTGCCAGCAGCCCGGGACCCCCCTCACAAGATACGCAGTATTTT

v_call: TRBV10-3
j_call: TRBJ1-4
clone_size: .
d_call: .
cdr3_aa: CAISESGDNEKLFF
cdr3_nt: TGTGCCATCAGTGAGTCAGGGGATAATGAAAAACTGTTTTTT

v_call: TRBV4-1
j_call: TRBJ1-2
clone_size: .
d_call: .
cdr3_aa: CASSQTPFGGGYTF
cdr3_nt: TGCGCCAGCAGCCAAACTCCCTTCGGGGGTGGCTACACCTTC

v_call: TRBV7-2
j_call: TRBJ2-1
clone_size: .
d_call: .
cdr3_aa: CASSLDSSYNEQFF
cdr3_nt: TGTGCCAGCAGCTTAGACAGCTCCTACAATGAGCAGTTCTTC

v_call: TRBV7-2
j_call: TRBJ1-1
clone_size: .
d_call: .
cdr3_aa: CASSLVGGGTEAFF
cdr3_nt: TGTGCCAGCAGCTTAGTGGGGGGTGGGACTGAAGCTTTCTTT

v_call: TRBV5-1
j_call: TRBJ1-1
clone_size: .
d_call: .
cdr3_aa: CASSLDREGTEAFF
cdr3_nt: TGCGCCAGCAGCTTGGACAGGGAGGGCACTGAAGCTTTCTTT

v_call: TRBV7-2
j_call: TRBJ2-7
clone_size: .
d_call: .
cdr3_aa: CASSPHRSDYYEQYF
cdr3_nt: TGTGCCAGCAGCCCCCACCGGTCGGACTACTACGAGCAGTACTTC

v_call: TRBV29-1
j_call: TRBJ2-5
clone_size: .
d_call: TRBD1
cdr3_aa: CSVSDRGREEAQYF
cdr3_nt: TGCAGCGTCAGTGACAGGGGGCGGGAGGAGGCCCAGTACTTC

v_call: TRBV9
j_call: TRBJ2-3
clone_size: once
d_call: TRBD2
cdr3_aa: CASSVDPGLARHPTDTQYF
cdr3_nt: TGTGCCAGCAGCGTAGACCCGGGACTAGCTCGGCATCCCACAGATACGCAGTATTTT

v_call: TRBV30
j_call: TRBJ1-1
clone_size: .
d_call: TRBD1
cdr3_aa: CAWRSGTGAANTEAFF
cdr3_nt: TGTGCCTGGAGGTCCGGGACAGGGGCGGCAAACACTGAAGCTTTCTTT

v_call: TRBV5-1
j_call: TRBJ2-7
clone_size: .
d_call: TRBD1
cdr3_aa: CASRTGTGSYEQYF
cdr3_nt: TGCGCCAGCAGGACCGGGACAGGTTCCTACGAGCAGTACTTC

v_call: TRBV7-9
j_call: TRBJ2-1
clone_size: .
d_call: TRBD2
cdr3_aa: CASSLEVPGGREQFF
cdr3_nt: TGTGCCAGCAGCTTAGAGGTGCCGGGAGGTAGAGAGCAGTTCTTC

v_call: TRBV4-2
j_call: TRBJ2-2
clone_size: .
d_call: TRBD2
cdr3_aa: CASSGRTSMISGELFF
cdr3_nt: TGTGCCAGCAGTGGTAGGACTAGCATGATCTCTGGGGAGCTGTTTTTT

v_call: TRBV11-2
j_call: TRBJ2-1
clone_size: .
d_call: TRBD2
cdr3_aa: CASSSLAGVIYNEQFF
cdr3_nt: TGTGCCAGCAGCTCGTTAGCGGGAGTAATCTACAATGAGCAGTTCTTC

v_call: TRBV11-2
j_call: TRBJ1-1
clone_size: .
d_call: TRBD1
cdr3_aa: CASSWTGGWNTEAFF
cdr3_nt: TGTGCCAGCAGCTGGACAGGGGGATGGAACACTGAAGCTTTCTTT

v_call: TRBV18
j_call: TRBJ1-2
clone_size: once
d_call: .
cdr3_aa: CASSPRGDRGYTF
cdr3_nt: TGTGCCAGCTCACCCCGAGGGGATAGGGGCTACACCTTC

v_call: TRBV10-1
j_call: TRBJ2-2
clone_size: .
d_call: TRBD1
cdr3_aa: CASSEDRDTGELFF
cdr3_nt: TGCGCCAGCAGTGAGGACAGGGACACCGGGGAGCTGTTTTTT

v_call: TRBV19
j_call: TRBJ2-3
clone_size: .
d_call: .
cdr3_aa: CASSIPGLTDTQYF
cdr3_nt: TGTGCCAGTAGTATACCCGGGCTCACAGATACGCAGTATTTT

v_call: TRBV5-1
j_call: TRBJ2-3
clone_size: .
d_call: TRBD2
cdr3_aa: CASSYSKTSGTDTQYF
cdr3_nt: TGCGCCAGCAGCTATTCGAAGACTAGCGGCACAGATACGCAGTATTTT

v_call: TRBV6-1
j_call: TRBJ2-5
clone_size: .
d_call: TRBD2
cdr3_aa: CASSGGSGTETQYF
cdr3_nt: TGTGCCAGCAGTGGGGGTAGCGGGACAGAGACCCAGTACTTC

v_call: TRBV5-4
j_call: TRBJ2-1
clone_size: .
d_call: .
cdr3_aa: CASSLDPSSYNEQFF
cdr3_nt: TGTGCCAGCAGCTTGGATCCTTCCTCCTACAATGAGCAGTTCTTC

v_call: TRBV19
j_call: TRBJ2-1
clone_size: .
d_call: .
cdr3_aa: CASSITTNYNEQFF
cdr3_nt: TGTGCCAGTAGTATAACCACTAACTACAATGAGCAGTTCTTC

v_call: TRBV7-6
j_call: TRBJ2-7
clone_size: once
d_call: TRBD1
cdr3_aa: CASSQLSGTGAYEQYF
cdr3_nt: TGTGCCAGCAGCCAGCTTTCCGGGACAGGGGCCTACGAGCAGTACTTC

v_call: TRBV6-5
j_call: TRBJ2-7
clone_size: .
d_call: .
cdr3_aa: CASSYSTGNEQYF
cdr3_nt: TGTGCCAGCAGTTACTCGACCGGGAACGAGCAGTACTTC

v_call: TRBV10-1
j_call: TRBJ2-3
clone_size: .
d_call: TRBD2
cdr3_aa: CASSEIAGKRDTQYF
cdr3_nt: TGCGCCAGCAGTGAGATAGCGGGGAAGAGAGATACGCAGTATTTT

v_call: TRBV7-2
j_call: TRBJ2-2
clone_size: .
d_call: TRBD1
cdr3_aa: CASSLVAGGAAGELFF
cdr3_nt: TGTGCCAGCAGCTTAGTTGCAGGGGGCGCAGCCGGGGAGCTGTTTTTT

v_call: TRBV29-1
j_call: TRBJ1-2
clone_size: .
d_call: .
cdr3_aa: CSVDRTYGYTF
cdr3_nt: TGCAGCGTTGACAGGACCTATGGCTACACCTTC

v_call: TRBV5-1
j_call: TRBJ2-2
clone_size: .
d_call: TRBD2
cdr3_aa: CASSVVRLAGGGELFF
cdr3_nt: TGCGCCAGCAGCGTCGTCAGACTAGCGGGAGGCGGGGAGCTGTTTTTT

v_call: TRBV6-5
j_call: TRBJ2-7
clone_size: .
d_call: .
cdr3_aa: CASRQVYEQYF
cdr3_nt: TGTGCCAGCCGTCAAGTGTACGAGCAGTACTTC

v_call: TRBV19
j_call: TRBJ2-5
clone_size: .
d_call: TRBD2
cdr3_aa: CASSSGRVSQETQYF
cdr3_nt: TGTGCCAGTAGTAGCGGGAGGGTTTCGCAAGAGACCCAGTACTTC

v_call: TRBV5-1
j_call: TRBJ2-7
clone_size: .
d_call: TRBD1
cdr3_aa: CASSPGDSYYEQYF
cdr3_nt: TGCGCCAGCAGCCCAGGGGACAGTTACTACGAGCAGTACTTC

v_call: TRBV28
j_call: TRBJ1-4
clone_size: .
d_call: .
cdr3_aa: CASSLLRGVREKLFF
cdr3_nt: TGTGCCAGCAGTTTGTTGAGGGGTGTTCGGGAAAAACTGTTTTTT

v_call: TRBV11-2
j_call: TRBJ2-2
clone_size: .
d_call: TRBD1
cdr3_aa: CASSLGGGPLFTGELFF
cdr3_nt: TGTGCCAGCAGCTTAGGAGGGGGCCCTTTATTCACCGGGGAGCTGTTTTTT

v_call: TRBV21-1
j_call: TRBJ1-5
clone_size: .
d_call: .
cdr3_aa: CASSQPYQPQHF
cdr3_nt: TGTGCCAGCAGTCAGCCGTATCAGCCCCAGCATTTT